This T cell receptor (beta chain) comes out of a study of blood T cell repertoires in COVID-19. Study as a whole: From the United States, Italy and Spain came samples of acute and convalescent COVID-19.

As originally analysed: Researchers report that nucleated cell counts were estimated from reference gene primer amplification. Data came from immunoSEQ multiplex PCR; TCRdb stores just in-frame clones and leaves some out. V, J and clone size reflect that table, while D and trimming were determined from the DNA. The sample holds 120,000 or so clones; 80% to 85% are singletons and the top ten take 9.5% to 15%. Germline V CDR1 and CDR2: SQVTM, ANQGSEA. The junction had 4 bases not matched to a gene; V was cut back by 5 bases and J by 4 bases. The CDR3 contains 14 residues. The chain joins TRBV29-1 to TRBJ1-5, with 11 bases matching TRBD1. This receptor was obtained from a woman in her twenties or thirties who had recovered from COVID-19. Sequenced: peripheral blood. The CDR3 nucleotides are TGCAGCGTTTCCGGGACAGGGGGTAATCAGCCCCAGCATTTT. Protein product: CSVSGTGGNQPQHF.